The 14 T cell receptor beta chains presented below share a single source sample, sequenced in a study of blood T cells in healthy people across ages. A sample-barcoded 5' primer and a J-beta primer mix were used in a second PCR of roughly 7 to 12 cycles. From the 5' RACE reads, TCRdb called clonotypes with MiXCR, one entry per CDR3 protein. The sample comprises about 290,000 distinct CDR3 sequences, 27% of which are singletons, and 29% rests with the top ten. Source material: blood. These TCRs come from a woman between 70 and 85 years old in good health.

This clonotype was counted ten times or more. This rearrangement joins TRBV7-2 to TRBJ2-5; TRBD2 matches 8 bases. CDR1 is SGHTA, CDR2 FQGNSA, per germline. The CDR3 is 18 residues long. V shed 0 bases and J 3 bases; nucleotides not matched to a gene: 12. This CDR3 reads CASSLAFSGRRGKETQYF. The CDR3 DNA is TGTGCCAGCAGCTTAGCGTTCAGCGGGAGAAGAGGCAAAGAGACCCAGTACTTC. The full variable domain, in which reference TRBV7-2 and TRBJ2-5 provide the parts outside the CDR3, is GAGVSQSPSNKVTEKGKDVELRCDPISGHTALYWYRQSLGQGLEFLIYFQGNSAPDKSGLPSDRFSAERTGGSVSTLTIQRTQQEDSAVYLCASSLAFSGRRGKETQYFGPGTRLLVL.

This clonotype was observed once. The chain is built from TRBV6-6 and TRBJ2-7; weak D call: TRBD1 (5 bases). Trimming cost V 8 bases and J 4 bases, with 18 bases left between them. This CDR3 contains 14 residues. Germline-derived CDR1 and CDR2 are MNHNY and SVGAGI (reference sequence). The CDR3 loop is CASSYSTDYYEQYF. Written as DNA, the CDR3 is TGTGCCAGCTCCTACTCGACAGATTATTACGAGCAGTACTTC.

The J gene is TRBJ2-7, the V gene TRBV4-1, with a tentative D call TRBD1 (5 bases). The V gene's germline CDR1 is MGHRA and CDR2 YSYEKL. The CDR3 is 13 residues long. V was shortened by 0 bases and J by 4 bases, with 7 bases between the two germline ends. The CDR3 coding sequence is TGCGCCAGCAGCCAAGAAGGGGTATACGAGCAGTACTTC. Residues: CASSQEGVYEQYF.

There are a few counts of this clonotype. This CDR3 is CATSSAQGAQFF. CDR3 DNA sequence: TGTGCCACCAGCAGTGCCCAGGGGGCGCAGTTCTTC. The chain recombines TRBV15 with TRBJ2-1; 8 bases are a match to TRBD1. There are 12 residues in the CDR3. V gave up 3 bases and J gave up 12 bases; unmatched junction bases: 4. Germline loops: CDR1 LNHNV, CDR2 YYDKDF (reference sequence).

The chain uses TRBV6-2 or TRBV6-3 and TRBJ2-7; the D gene is possibly TRBD2 (6 bases). Trimming removed 6 bases at V and 2 bases at J, with 11 bases between. The V gene's germline CDR1 is MNHEY and CDR2 SVGEGT. The CDR3 is 13 amino acids. CDR3 in amino acids: CASSPGGTYEQYF. The CDR3 DNA reads TGTGCCAGCAGCCCCGGAGGGACCTACGAGCAGTACTTC.

CDR3 sequence reads: CASSPPNGDEQFF. DNA for the CDR3: TGTGCCAGCAGCCCCCCTAACGGGGATGAGCAGTTCTTC. V usage is TRBV7-3 and J usage is TRBJ2-1, with D possibly matching TRBD2 (5 bases). The V end was cut by 5 bases, the J end by 8 bases, with 13 bases between. CDR1 is SGHTA and CDR2 is FQGTGA in the germline V gene. The CDR3 runs 13 residues.

The rearrangement joins TRBV2 to TRBJ1-2; D uncertain. Germline V lookup: CDR1 SNHLY, CDR2 FYNNEI. This CDR3 has 14 residues. Trimming left V 1 base short and J 2 bases short, with 8 bases between. The CDR3 loop is CASSEERVNYGYTF. The DNA for the CDR3 is TGTGCCAGCAGTGAAGAGAGGGTGAACTATGGCTACACCTTC.

V and J are TRBV6-2 or TRBV6-3 and TRBJ2-5; 8 nucleotides align to TRBD2. The CDR3 covers 14 residues. Looked up from germline, CDR1 is MNHEY and CDR2 is SVGEGT. Trimming cost V 5 bases and J 4 bases; bases outside gene matches: 6. The CDR3 protein is CASSPGREAETQYF. The CDR3 DNA reads as TGTGCCAGCAGTCCCGGGAGGGAGGCAGAGACCCAGTACTTC.

V is TRBV2 and J is TRBJ2-7; tentatively, D is TRBD1 (5 bases). V shed 2 bases and J shed 8 bases, with 10 bases lying between them. The germline V gene has CDR1 SNHLY and CDR2 FYNNEI. The CDR3 totals 12 residues. CDR3 protein: CASSEPAGKQYF. The CDR3 nucleotides read TGTGCCAGCAGTGAACCTGCAGGGAAGCAGTACTTC. Combining the CDR3 with reference TRBV2 and TRBJ2-7 gives the whole variable domain EPEVTQTPSHQVTQMGQEVILRCVPISNHLYFYWYRQILGQKVEFLVSFYNNEISEKSEIFDDQFSVERPDGSNFTLKIRSTKLEDSAMYFCASSEPAGKQYFGPGTRLTVT.

The sample holds a few counts of this clonotype. The junction departs from the called germline gene at one end, perhaps through a read error. The chain recombines TRBV5-5 with TRBJ2-1; TRBD1 is a possible D gene (6 bases). The germline V gene encodes CDR1 SGHKS and CDR2 YYEKEE (reference sequence). The CDR3 has 11 amino acids. DNA of the CDR3: TGTGCCAGCAGCCACAGGGAAGAGCAGCACTTC. It encodes CASSHREEQHF.

The J gene is TRBJ2-1, the V gene TRBV6-5; 10 nucleotides line up with TRBD1. In germline, CDR1 is MNHEY, CDR2 SVGAGI. The CDR3 covers 15 residues. The V and J ends lost 4 bases and 16 bases, in that order; junction bases with no gene match: 16. The CDR3 protein is CASSLGTGVWRVEFF. DNA of the CDR3: TGTGCCAGCAGTTTGGGGACAGGGGTATGGCGGGTGGAATTCTTC.

This clonotype was found a few times. The V call is TRBV7-2, the J call TRBJ2-1; D is unresolved. The V end lost 5 bases, the J end lost 6 bases, and 17 bases lay between the germline ends. Germline V gene data show CDR1 as SGHTA and CDR2 as FQGNSA. This CDR3 spans 15 amino acids. The CDR3 sequence is CASSPNQEPPNEQFF. The CDR3 DNA reads TGTGCCAGCAGCCCCAACCAGGAGCCTCCCAATGAGCAGTTCTTC.

CDR3 in DNA: TGTGCCAGCAGCCGTAGCGTCGGGTCCTACAATGAGCAGTTCTTC. This gives the protein CASSRSVGSYNEQFF. J is TRBJ2-1 and V is TRBV9, with D possibly matching TRBD2 (5 bases). The V and J ends lost 4 bases and 1 base respectively, with 12 bases between them. CDR3 length: 15 amino acids. The germline gives CDR1 SGDLS, CDR2 YYNGEE.

This clonotype was recorded a few times. The gene calls are TRBV9 and TRBJ2-5; D is possibly TRBD2 (6 bases). TRBJ2-1 explains the end of the DNA better; the J call may be wrong. The CDR3 runs to 18 residues. From germline, CDR1 is SGDLS and CDR2 YYNGEE. DNA of the CDR3: TGTGCCAGCAGCCCGCCTTTTCGCAGTAGCGGTGCAGGCAATGAGCAGTTCTTC. Encoded protein: CASSPPFRSSGAGNEQFF.